This entry concerns a single T cell receptor beta chain. Antigen: not known. The TCR beta cDNA libraries carried unique molecular identifiers. MiXCR, applied by TCRdb to the PCR reads, yields one record per CDR3 protein. The sample consists of fewer than 700,000 distinct CDR3 sequences, 40% to 50% of them appearing once. The data belong to a study of post-analysis software for immune sequencing data. Study-level findings and limits: Controls showed significantly higher normalized Chao1 diversity than did multiple sclerosis patients. Patients used roughly five TRBV segments, including TRBV5-6, TRBV5-1 and TRBV20-1, more often than controls. Samples from a shared batch, those prepared together, strongly co-clustered by F measure.

The ends were cut back, 3 bases at V and 8 bases at J, with 5 bases in the middle. Germline CDR1 DFQATT, CDR2 SNEGSKA (reference sequence). The CDR3 runs 10 residues. The TCR originated in a girl between 5 and 17 years old with multiple sclerosis. Input material: blood. This rearrangement joins TRBV20-1 to TRBJ2-1; D gene ambiguous. The CDR3 loop is CSASDHEQFF. CDR3 sequence (DNA): TGCAGTGCTAGTGACCATGAGCAGTTCTTC.